This T cell receptor beta chain is drawn from a study of OX40 agonist ivuxolimab in advanced cancers. The study, taken as a whole, reports: The specificity for antigen of the expanded peripheral T cells was not determined.

On this clone itself: Its antigen is as yet unknown.

The method was immunoSEQ multiplex PCR; TCRdb's version includes in-frame clones alone and lacks a portion of them. The sample contains tens of thousands of clones, approximately 90% of which appear only once. CDR3 size: 15 residues. Germline V gene data show CDR1 as LNHDA and CDR2 as SQIVND (reference sequence). V lost 3 bases to trimming and J lost 5 bases, with 16 bases between them. This material consisted of CD4+ or CD8+ T cells sorted from blood, taken in a trial of the OX40 agonist ivuxolimab. The chain couples TRBV19 to TRBJ1-1, with D tentatively TRBD1 (5 bases). This receptor was obtained from an adult with an advanced solid tumor such as melanoma, head and neck, liver or kidney cancer. CDR3 nucleotides: TGTGCCAGTAGTATTGGGACCTCCCGTGGGACTGAAGCTTTCTTT. Its translation: CASSIGTSRGTEAFF.